This TCR beta chain was sequenced during a study of breast tumors, draining lymph nodes, adjacent tissues. This CDR3 is built from 17 residues. V was pared by 5 bases and J by 0 bases, with 18 bases between. The germline V gene encodes CDR1 MNHNY and CDR2 SVGAGI (reference sequence). TCRdb ran MiXCR on the multiplex PCR reads and lists one entry per CDR3 protein. The top ten hold more than 8% of the sample, which has 84,000 or so distinct CDR3 sequences, around 30% seen once. Comments on this clonotype: A much larger clone differs by one base, so this may be a read error.

Breast cancer patients provided tissue from their axillary draining lymph nodes. The rearrangement links TRBV6-6 to TRBJ2-3, with D possibly matching TRBD2 (6 bases). This receptor was obtained from a female donor with breast cancer. Some clones in this sample may be carry-over from other donors' samples. The specimen sequenced was axillary lymph node tissue. The CDR3, as DNA: TGTGCCAGCAGTCACCTTAGGCTGCGGGATAGCACAGATACGCAGTATTTT. Its translation is CASSHLRLRDSTDTQYF.